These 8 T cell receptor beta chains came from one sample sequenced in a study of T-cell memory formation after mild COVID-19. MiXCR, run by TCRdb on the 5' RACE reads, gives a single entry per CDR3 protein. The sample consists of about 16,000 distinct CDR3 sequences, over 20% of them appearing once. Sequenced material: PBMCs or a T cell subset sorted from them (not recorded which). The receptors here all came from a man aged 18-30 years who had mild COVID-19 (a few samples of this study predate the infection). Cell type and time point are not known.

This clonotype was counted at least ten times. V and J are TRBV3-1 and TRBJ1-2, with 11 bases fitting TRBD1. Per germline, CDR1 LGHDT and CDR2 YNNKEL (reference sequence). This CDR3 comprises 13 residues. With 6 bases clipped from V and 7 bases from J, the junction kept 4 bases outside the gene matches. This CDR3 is CASRRTGGGGYTF. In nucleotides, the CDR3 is TGTGCCAGCAGACGGACAGGGGGCGGTGGCTACACCTTC.

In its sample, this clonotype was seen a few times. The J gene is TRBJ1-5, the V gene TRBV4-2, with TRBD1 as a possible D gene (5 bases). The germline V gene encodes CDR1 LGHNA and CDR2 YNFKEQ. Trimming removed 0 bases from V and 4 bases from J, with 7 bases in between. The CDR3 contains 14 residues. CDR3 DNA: TGTGCCAGCAGCCAAGATGGGGGGAATCAGCCCCAGCATTTT. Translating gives CASSQDGGNQPQHF.

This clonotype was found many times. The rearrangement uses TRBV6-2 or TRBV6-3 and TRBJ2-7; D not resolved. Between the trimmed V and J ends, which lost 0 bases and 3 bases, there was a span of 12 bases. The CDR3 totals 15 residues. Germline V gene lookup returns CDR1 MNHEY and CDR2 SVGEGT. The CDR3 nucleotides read TGTGCCAGCAGTTACTCAAGAAACCTCGACTACGAGCAGTACGTC. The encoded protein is CASSYSRNLDYEQYV.

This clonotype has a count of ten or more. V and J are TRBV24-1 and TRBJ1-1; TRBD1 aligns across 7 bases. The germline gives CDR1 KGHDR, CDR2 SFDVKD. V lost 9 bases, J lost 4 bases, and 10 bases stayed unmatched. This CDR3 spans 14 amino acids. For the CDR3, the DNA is TGTGCCACCCCTCCGGACAGGAACGCCACTGAAGCTTTCTTT. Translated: CATPPDRNATEAFF.

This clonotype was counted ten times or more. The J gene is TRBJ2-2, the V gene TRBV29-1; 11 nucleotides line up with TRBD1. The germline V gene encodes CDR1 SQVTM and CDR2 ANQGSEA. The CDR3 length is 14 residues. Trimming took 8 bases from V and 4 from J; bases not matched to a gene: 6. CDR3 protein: CSISDRGLTGELFF. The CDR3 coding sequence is TGCAGCATATCGGACAGGGGGCTCACCGGGGAGCTGTTTTTT.

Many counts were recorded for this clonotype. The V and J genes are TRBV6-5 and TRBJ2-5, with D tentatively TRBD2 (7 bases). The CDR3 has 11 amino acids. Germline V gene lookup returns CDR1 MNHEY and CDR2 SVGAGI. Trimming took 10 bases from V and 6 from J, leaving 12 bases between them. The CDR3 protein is CATGGLKTQYF. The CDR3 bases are TGTGCCACGGGGGGCCTGAAGACCCAGTACTTC.

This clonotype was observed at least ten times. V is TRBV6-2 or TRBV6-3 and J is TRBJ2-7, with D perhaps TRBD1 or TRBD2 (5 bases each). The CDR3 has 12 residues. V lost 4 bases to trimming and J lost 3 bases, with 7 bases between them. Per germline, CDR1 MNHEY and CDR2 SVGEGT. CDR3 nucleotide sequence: TGTGCCAGCAGTTTGAGGGGCTACGAGCAGTACGTC. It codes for CASSLRGYEQYV.

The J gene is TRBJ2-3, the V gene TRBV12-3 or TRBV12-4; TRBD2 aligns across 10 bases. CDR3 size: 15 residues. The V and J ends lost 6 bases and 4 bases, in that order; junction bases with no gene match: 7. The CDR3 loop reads CASRISSGSPDTQYF. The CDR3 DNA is TGTGCCAGCAGGATCTCTAGCGGGAGTCCAGATACGCAGTATTTT.